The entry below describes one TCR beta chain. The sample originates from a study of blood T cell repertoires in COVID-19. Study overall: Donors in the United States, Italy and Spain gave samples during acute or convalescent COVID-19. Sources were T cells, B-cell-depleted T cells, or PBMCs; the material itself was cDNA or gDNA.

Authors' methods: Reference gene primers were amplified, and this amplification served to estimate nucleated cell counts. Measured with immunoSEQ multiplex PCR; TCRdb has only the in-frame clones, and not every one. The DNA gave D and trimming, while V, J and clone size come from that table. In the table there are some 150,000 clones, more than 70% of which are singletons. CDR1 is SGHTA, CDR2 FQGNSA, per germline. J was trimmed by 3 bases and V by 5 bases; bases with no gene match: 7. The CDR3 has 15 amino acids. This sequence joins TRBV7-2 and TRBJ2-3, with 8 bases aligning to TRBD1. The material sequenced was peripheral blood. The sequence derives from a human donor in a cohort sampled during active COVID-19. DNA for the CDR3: TGTGCCAGCAGCCCTGACAGGGGTTTAACAGATACGCAGTATTTT. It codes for CASSPDRGLTDTQYF.